This passage covers 11 T cell receptor beta chains from one sample sequenced in a study of shared clonotypes between healthy human individuals. Data came from immunoSEQ multiplex PCR; TCRdb stores just in-frame clones and leaves some out. The sample gives about 2.1 million clones, around 93% of which show up once; roughly 1.7% is in the top ten. Naivety among CD8 cells was defined by CD45RO negativity and positive CCR7 selection, thereby excluding terminally differentiated effector memory CD45RA+ cells. The specimen sequenced was naive CD8+ T cells from PBMCs. Every receptor here comes from a man younger than 30 in good health. Some clones in this sample may be carry-over from other donors' samples.

The V call is TRBV16, the J call TRBJ1-5; maybe TRBD1 (5 bases). Trimming removed 4 bases from V and 7 bases from J, with 11 bases in between. Germline-derived CDR1 and CDR2 are KGHSY and FQNENV. The CDR3 loop spans 13 amino acids. The CDR3 DNA reads as TGTGCCAGCAGCCCGCCCGGGGCCCAGCCCCAGCATTTT. Encoded protein: CASSPPGAQPQHF.

The rearrangement links TRBV5-1 to TRBJ1-2; 9 bases fit TRBD1. The CDR3 extends over 15 amino acids. From germline, CDR1 is SGHRS and CDR2 YFSETQ. After removal of 4 bases from V and 2 bases from J, the junction contained 6 bases not matched to a gene. The CDR3 DNA reads TGCGCCAGCAGCCCGGGGACAGGGCCAAACTATGGCTACACCTTC. Translation: CASSPGTGPNYGYTF.

The rearrangement uses TRBV14 and TRBJ1-1; weak D call: TRBD1 (6 bases). The germline V gene has CDR1 SGHDN and CDR2 FVKESK. The CDR3 consists of 13 residues. The V end was cut by 3 bases, the J end by 8 bases, with 13 bases between. CDR3 loop: CASSHRDTPEAFF. The CDR3, as DNA: TGTGCCAGCAGCCACCGGGACACACCGGAAGCTTTCTTT. Filled out from reference TRBV14 and TRBJ1-1, the complete variable domain reads EAGVTQFPSHSVIEKGQTVTLRCDPISGHDNLYWYRRVMGKEIKFLLHFVKESKQDESGMPNNRFLAERTGGTYSTLKVQPAELEDSGVYFCASSHRDTPEAFFGQGTRLTVV.

This chain connects TRBV18 to TRBJ2-1, with a tentative D call TRBD1 (6 bases). Germline V lookup: CDR1 KGHSH, CDR2 LQKENI. The CDR3 runs to 15 residues. V lost 3 bases to trimming and J lost 5 bases, with 14 bases between them. The CDR3 spells CASSPQGRADNEQFF. The DNA for the CDR3 is TGTGCCAGCTCACCCCAGGGGCGCGCGGACAATGAGCAGTTCTTC.

The rearrangement links TRBV4-1 to TRBJ1-5; no definite D call. This CDR3 is 14 amino acids long. Germline-derived CDR1 and CDR2 are MGHRA and YSYEKL. V was shortened by 0 bases and J by 6 bases, with 9 bases between the two germline ends. The CDR3 bases are TGCGCCAGCAGCCAAGAGAGATTTACTCAGCCCCAGCATTTT. It encodes CASSQERFTQPQHF.

V is TRBV13 and J is TRBJ2-5; no definite D call. Germline loops: CDR1 PRHDT, CDR2 FYEKMQ (reference sequence). The V end was cut by 5 bases, the J end by 2 bases, with 12 bases between. The CDR3 is 14 residues long. As DNA, the CDR3 is TGTGCCAGCAGCGAGTATACCCAGCAAGAGACCCAGTACTTC. Protein product: CASSEYTQQETQYF.

Comment on this clone: Distinct nucleotide sequences in the sample also encode this CDR3. The chain couples TRBV28 to TRBJ2-1; D uncertain. CDR3 length: 13 amino acids. Looked up from germline, CDR1 is MDHEN and CDR2 is SYDVKM. V was pared by 2 bases and J by 3 bases, with 5 bases between. For the CDR3, the DNA is TGTGCCAGCAGTTTAGCAGGCTACAATGAGCAGTTCTTC. It translates to CASSLAGYNEQFF.

The chain joins TRBV10-3 to TRBJ2-3; 14 bases are a match to TRBD2. Germline V gene sequence: CDR1 ENHRY, CDR2 SYGVKD. The junction had 10 bases not matched to a gene; V was cut back by 10 bases and J by 1 base. The CDR3 loop spans 17 amino acids. The CDR3: CATRGLAGDNGTDTQYF. The CDR3 DNA is TGTGCCACGCGGGGACTAGCGGGAGACAATGGCACAGATACGCAGTATTTT.

The chain is built from TRBV9 and TRBJ2-7; 10 bases agree with TRBD2. J was trimmed by 4 bases and V by 7 bases; bases with no gene match: 5. This CDR3 is built from 13 residues. Germline CDR1 and CDR2: SGDLS and YYNGEE. The CDR3 here is CASGSGRAYEQYF. The DNA for the CDR3 is TGTGCCAGCGGGAGCGGGAGGGCTTACGAGCAGTACTTC. Full variable domain (missing parts from reference TRBV9 and TRBJ2-7): DSGVTQTPKHLITATGQRVTLRCSPRSGDLSVYWYQQSLDQGLQFLIQYYNGEERAKGNILERFSAQQFPDLHSELNLSSLELGDSALYFCASGSGRAYEQYFGPGTRLTVT.

The V call is TRBV28, the J call TRBJ2-7, with 12 bases matching TRBD2. Germline V gene lookup returns CDR1 MDHEN and CDR2 SYDVKM. This CDR3 is built from 15 residues. V trimming: 6 bases; J trimming: 7 bases; junction bases outside the gene matches: 10. The CDR3 is CASSPLAGGYGEQYF. CDR3 nucleotide sequence: TGTGCCAGCAGCCCACTAGCGGGAGGTTACGGAGAGCAGTACTTC.

The chain has TRBV7-9 and TRBJ2-1, with D unclear. Germline assignment: CDR1 SEHNR and CDR2 FQNEAQ (reference sequence). V lost 1 base to trimming and J lost 9 bases, with 7 bases between them. The CDR3 covers 12 residues. The CDR3 loop is CASSLGRVEQFF. The CDR3 DNA sequence: TGTGCCAGCAGCTTAGGGCGAGTTGAGCAGTTCTTC. Drawing the rest from reference TRBV7-9 and TRBJ2-1, the complete variable domain is DTGVSQNPRHKITKRGQNVTFRCDPISEHNRLYWYRQTLGQGPEFLTYFQNEAQLEKSRLLSDRFSAERPKGSFSTLEIQRTEQGDSAMYLCASSLGRVEQFFGPGTRLTVL.